These 10 T cell receptor beta chains came from one sample sequenced in a study of control samples from healthy donors and cancer patients. Measured with immunoSEQ multiplex PCR; TCRdb has only the in-frame clones, and not every one. The sample has more than 45,000 clones, under 95% seen once. The sequenced sample was PBMCs. Receptors originate from a man aged 30 to 39 with colorectal cancer.

DNA for the CDR3: TGCGCCAGCACTGACAGGGCACCCGGAAACACCATATATTTT. Its protein product is CASTDRAPGNTIYF. The J gene is TRBJ1-3, the V gene TRBV10-2, with 7 nucleotides matching TRBD1. The CDR3 has 14 residues. Germline V CDR1 and CDR2: WSHSY, SAAADI. J gave up 4 bases and V 7 bases, and 7 bases lay outside the gene matches.

The V gene is TRBV19, the J gene TRBJ1-1; D is perhaps TRBD1 (5 bases). V lost 4 bases and J 7 bases, leaving 7 bases between the germline ends. This CDR3 is built from 11 residues. Germline CDR1 reads LNHDA; CDR2 reads SQIVND (reference sequence). The CDR3 loop reads CASSTGDEAFF. The CDR3 DNA follows: TGTGCCAGTAGTACGGGGGATGAAGCTTTCTTT.

This chain links TRBV6-5 with TRBJ1-1, with a possible D match to TRBD1 (5 bases). Trimming took 6 bases from V and 1 from J, leaving 15 bases between them. The germline V gene encodes CDR1 MNHEY and CDR2 SVGAGI. CDR3 size: 15 residues. The chain's CDR3 is CASSYSTVENTEAFF. The CDR3 DNA sequence: TGTGCCAGCAGCTATTCGACAGTAGAGAACACTGAAGCTTTCTTT.

The chain links TRBV18 to TRBJ1-1; D gene unclear. From germline, CDR1 is KGHSH and CDR2 LQKENI. V was shortened by 2 bases and J by 4 bases, with 8 bases between the two germline ends. The CDR3 loop spans 13 amino acids. The CDR3 sequence is CASSPLSVTEAFF. The CDR3 DNA is TGTGCCAGCTCACCATTGAGTGTCACTGAAGCTTTCTTT.

The chain uses TRBV5-6 and TRBJ2-1; D perhaps matches TRBD2 (5 bases). Deletions cut 2 bases from V and 8 bases from J, with 17 bases between. There are 15 residues in the CDR3. Germline CDR1 reads SGHDT; CDR2 reads YYEEEE. The CDR3 nucleotides read TGTGCCAGCAGCTTTTTCCGGGAACCCTTTGATGAGCAGTTCTTC. Protein product: CASSFFREPFDEQFF. Based on the CDR3 plus reference TRBV5-6 and TRBJ2-1, the full variable domain is DAGVTQSPTHLIKTRGQQVTLRCSPKSGHDTVSWYQQALGQGPQFIFQYYEEEERQRGNFPDRFSGHQFPNYSSELNVNALLLGDSALYLCASSFFREPFDEQFFGPGTRLTVL.

The V gene is TRBV3-1 (or the pseudogene TRBV3-2), the J gene TRBJ2-1; D possibly corresponds to TRBD1 (6 bases). V was pared by 4 bases and J by 7 bases, with 23 bases between. In germline, CDR1 is LGHDT, CDR2 YNNKEL (reference sequence). This CDR3 is built from 17 residues. CDR3 DNA sequence: TGTGCCAGCAGCCCTCAACGGCGCCAGGGTGACAGGAATGAGCAGTTCTTC. Protein: CASSPQRRQGDRNEQFF.

This clone was counted once. The chain joins TRBV6-6 to TRBJ2-1; D unclear. Per the germline V gene, CDR1 is MNHNY and CDR2 is SVGAGI (reference sequence). V was clipped by 5 bases and J by 8 bases, with 16 bases between them. CDR3 size: 14 residues. The CDR3 spells CASSNVAVWDEQFF. DNA for the CDR3: TGTGCCAGCAGTAACGTGGCAGTTTGGGATGAGCAGTTCTTC.

V is TRBV12-5 and J is TRBJ2-5; 11 bases match TRBD2. CDR3 length equals 17 residues. Germline V gene lookup returns CDR1 LGHNT and CDR2 FRNRAP. The V and J ends lost 2 bases and 2 bases, in that order; junction bases with no gene match: 7. Here the CDR3 reads CASGLSGTSGIQETQYF. CDR3 coding DNA: TGTGCTAGTGGTTTGTCCGGGACTAGCGGAATTCAAGAGACCCAGTACTTC.

V usage is TRBV7-9 and J usage is TRBJ1-3; perhaps TRBD1 as D (5 bases). V gave up 0 bases and J gave up 2 bases, with 5 bases separating them. CDR1 SEHNR and CDR2 FQNEAQ come from the germline V gene (reference sequence). CDR3 length: 14 residues. The CDR3 spells CASSLAGAGNTIYF. In nucleotides, the CDR3 is TGTGCCAGCAGCTTAGCAGGGGCTGGAAACACCATATATTTT.

The V and J genes are TRBV4-1 and TRBJ2-2; TRBD2 might be the D (6 bases). V gave up 0 bases and J gave up 1 base, with 18 bases separating them. CDR3 length: 19 residues. The V gene's germline CDR1 is MGHRA and CDR2 YSYEKL. The CDR3 nucleotides read TGCGCCAGCAGCCAAGATGGCCGCAGACTAGAGCGGAACACCGGGGAGCTGTTTTTT. It specifies CASSQDGRRLERNTGELFF.